Listed below are T cell receptor beta chains from one sample, sequenced in a study of breast tumors, draining lymph nodes, adjacent tissues. TCRdb itself ran the multiplex PCR reads through MiXCR, one entry per CDR3 protein. The data hold fewer than 300,000 distinct CDR3 sequences, with around 32% observed a single time. The sequenced material came from axillary lymph node tissue. Receptors originate from a female donor with breast cancer. Some clones in this sample may be carry-over from other donors' samples. CDR3s include the opening cysteine and the closing phenylalanine or tryptophan. A D gene is named only where the DNA matches it firmly. The size entry is marked missing in some rows and otherwise reads once, few, many or a size class.

D gene,clone size,J gene,V gene,CDR3 DNA,CDR3 protein
-,many,TRBJ2-2,TRBV5-6,TGTGCCAGCAGCCTCTTCGACAGAAGAATCGGGGAGCTGTTTTTT,CASSLFDRRIGELFF
-,-,TRBJ1-1,TRBV6-1,TGTGCCAGCAGTGCAAGAACTGGAAACACTGAAGCTTTCTTT,CASSARTGNTEAFF
-,-,TRBJ2-1,TRBV19,TGTGCCAGTAGTAGGGGGGGCTGGAATGAGCAGTTCTTC,CASSRGGWNEQFF
-,many,TRBJ1-5,TRBV11-1,TGTGCCAGCAGCTATCAGGTTCTGAGCAATCAGCCCCAGCATTTT,CASSYQVLSNQPQHF
TRBD2,-,TRBJ2-1,TRBV6-2/TRBV6-3,TGTGCCAGCAGTACCAGGACTAGCCCGTACAATGAGCAGTTCTTC,CASSTRTSPYNEQFF
TRBD1,many,TRBJ1-2,TRBV12-3/TRBV12-4,TGTGCCAGCAGTTTAGGACAGGGCGCCCGCCGGCCCTATGGCTACACCTTC,CASSLGQGARRPYGYTF
-,many,TRBJ2-1,TRBV7-3,TGTGCCAGCAGCTTACATAGCTCCTACAATGAGCAGTTCTTC,CASSLHSSYNEQFF
TRBD1,many,TRBJ2-7,TRBV11-2,TGTGCCAGCACCGGGACAGGGTGGTACGAGCAGTACTTC,CASTGTGWYEQYF
TRBD2,-,TRBJ2-1,TRBV12-3/TRBV12-4,TGTGCCAGCAGTCCCTCCGGGAGGAACAATGAGCAGTTCTTC,CASSPSGRNNEQFF
-,many,TRBJ2-7,TRBV28,TGTGCCAGCAGAACTAAGGCGGAGCAGTACTTC,CASRTKAEQYF
TRBD1,many,TRBJ1-5,TRBV19,TGTGCCAGTAGTAGCTCGACAGGGAATCAGCCCCAGCATTTT,CASSSSTGNQPQHF
-,many,TRBJ1-3,TRBV20-1,TGCAGTGCTAGAGTACACCACTCTGGAAACACCATATATTTT,CSARVHHSGNTIYF
TRBD1,many,TRBJ2-2,TRBV6-5,TGTGCCAGCACCGTAGACAGGGGGCTTACCGGGGAGCTGTTTTTT,CASTVDRGLTGELFF
-,-,TRBJ1-5,TRBV2,TGTGCCAGCAGACCGCCGGGCGGAGGCAATCAGCCCCAGCATTTT,CASRPPGGGNQPQHF
-,many,TRBJ2-1,TRBV11-3,TGTGCCAGCAGCTTATCAACGGGGTACAATGAGCAGTTCTTC,CASSLSTGYNEQFF
-,-,TRBJ2-7,TRBV6-2/TRBV6-3,TGTGCCAGCAGTTACGGGGGGGGCGCATTCGAGCAGTACTTC,CASSYGGGAFEQYF
-,-,TRBJ2-5,TRBV24-1,TGTGCCACCAGTGCTAGCCGACCTGCGGGGCGACAAGAGACCCAGTACTTC,CATSASRPAGRQETQYF
-,-,TRBJ1-4,TRBV12-3/TRBV12-4,TGTGCCAGCAGTTTCCGGGGGGCGGCTAATGAAAAACTGTTTTTT,CASSFRGAANEKLFF
-,many,TRBJ2-1,TRBV6-1,TGTGCCAGCAGTGGGTCAGCGGGCCGGTACAATGAGCAGTTCTTC,CASSGSAGRYNEQFF
TRBD2,many,TRBJ2-2,TRBV5-1,TGCGCCAGCAGCTTGGTCGCTAGCGGGAGGACGAACACCGGGGAGCTGTTTTTT,CASSLVASGRTNTGELFF
TRBD2,many,TRBJ2-1,TRBV12-3/TRBV12-4,TGTGCCAGCAGTTTTAGGGCTAGCGGTTCCTACAATGAGCAGTTCTTC,CASSFRASGSYNEQFF
-,many,TRBJ1-2,TRBV20-1,TGCAGTGCTAGAGATCCGGGATCGGGAGATGGCTACACCTTC,CSARDPGSGDGYTF
-,many,TRBJ2-7,TRBV5-6,TGTGCCAGCAGCTTTTTTGGGGCCGAGCAGTACTTC,CASSFFGAEQYF
-,-,TRBJ2-5,TRBV7-6,TGTGCCAGCAGCTTAGCTGGGACAAAAGAGACCCAGTACTTC,CASSLAGTKETQYF
-,-,TRBJ2-1,TRBV5-8,TGTGCCAGCAGCTTGGGGCAGGCCTCCTACAATGAGCAGTTCTTC,CASSLGQASYNEQFF
TRBD1,-,TRBJ1-1,TRBV10-3,TGTGCCATCAGGATAGGGGGCGGCACTGAAGCTTTCTTT,CAIRIGGGTEAFF
TRBD2,few,TRBJ2-1,TRBV6-2/TRBV6-3,TGTGCCAGCACCGCCTTTAGCGGGATTTACAATGAGCAGTTCTTC,CASTAFSGIYNEQFF
TRBD1,many,TRBJ1-4,TRBV6-2/TRBV6-3,TGTGCCAGCAGTCTCGAAAGGGGGCGCGGTGAAAAACTGTTTTTT,CASSLERGRGEKLFF
-,many,TRBJ1-5,TRBV12-3/TRBV12-4,TGTGCCAGCAGTTGGTCCGGGGATCAGCCCCAGCATTTT,CASSWSGDQPQHF
-,many,TRBJ2-5,TRBV6-2/TRBV6-3,TGTGCCAGCAGTCACCCCTGGGAGGAGGGGGCTCAAGAGACCCAGTACTTC,CASSHPWEEGAQETQYF
-,many,TRBJ2-3,TRBV7-9,TGTGCCAGCAGCTTACGGGCTAGCACAGATACGCAGTATTTT,CASSLRASTDTQYF
-,many,TRBJ2-1,TRBV6-6,TGTGCCAGCAGTTACGTTCGGGCAGACAATGAGCAGTTCTTC,CASSYVRADNEQFF
-,many,TRBJ2-1,TRBV24-1,TGTGCCACCAGTGATTTTGGAGGGGGCGGCTACAATGAGCAGTTCTTC,CATSDFGGGGYNEQFF
-,-,TRBJ1-3,TRBV6-5,TGTGCCAGCACGACCTCTGGAAACACCATATATTTT,CASTTSGNTIYF
TRBD2,many,TRBJ2-1,TRBV9,TGTGCCAGCAGTACTAGCGGGAGATACAATGAGCAGTTCTTC,CASSTSGRYNEQFF
-,many,TRBJ2-7,TRBV12-3/TRBV12-4,TGTGCCAGCAGTTTTGTTAGCTTCTACGAGCAGTACTTC,CASSFVSFYEQYF
-,many,TRBJ2-7,TRBV28,TGTGCCAGCAGTTCCCCGACAGGATACGACGAGCAGTACTTC,CASSSPTGYDEQYF
-,-,TRBJ1-5,TRBV6-5,TGTGCCAGCAGTCACGACGGGGGCTCAGAGCCCCAGCATTTT,CASSHDGGSEPQHF
TRBD2,many,TRBJ2-1,TRBV20-1,TGCAGTGCTGAGAGCGGGAGGGCCTTCAATGAGCAGTTCTTC,CSAESGRAFNEQFF
TRBD2,-,TRBJ2-5,TRBV3-1,TGTGCCAGCAGCCAATCTAGCGGGAGGGAGACCCAGTACTTC,CASSQSSGRETQYF
TRBD1,many,TRBJ1-2,TRBV20-1,TGCAGTGCGGGACAGGGGCCCTATGGCTACACCTTC,CSAGQGPYGYTF
TRBD1,-,TRBJ2-5,TRBV6-6,TGTGCCAGCAGTTCGGGACAGGGGCTTTACCAAGAGACCCAGTACTTC,CASSSGQGLYQETQYF
-,many,TRBJ2-1,TRBV11-3,TGTGCCAGCAGCTTAGGCCCCCGGTCTTACAATGAGCAGTTCTTC,CASSLGPRSYNEQFF
TRBD1,-,TRBJ2-7,TRBV20-1,TGCAGTGTTAGGCGGACAGGGGGGGCCTACGAGCAGTACTTC,CSVRRTGGAYEQYF
TRBD2,many,TRBJ2-5,TRBV18,TGTGCCAGCTCACCCGTCCTCGGGGGGCAAGAGACCCAGTACTTC,CASSPVLGGQETQYF
TRBD2,-,TRBJ2-1,TRBV12-3/TRBV12-4,TGTGCCAGCGGCCCACCCGGGACTAGCGCCCCCAATGAGCAGTTCTTC,CASGPPGTSAPNEQFF